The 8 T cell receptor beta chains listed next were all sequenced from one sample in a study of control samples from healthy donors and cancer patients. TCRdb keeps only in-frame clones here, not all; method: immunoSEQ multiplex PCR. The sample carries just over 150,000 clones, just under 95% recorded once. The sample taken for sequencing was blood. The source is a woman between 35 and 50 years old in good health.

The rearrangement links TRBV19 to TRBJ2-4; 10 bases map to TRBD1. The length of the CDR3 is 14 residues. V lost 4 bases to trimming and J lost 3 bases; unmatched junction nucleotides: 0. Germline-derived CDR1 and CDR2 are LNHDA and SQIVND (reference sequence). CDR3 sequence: CASSRTGGKNIQYF. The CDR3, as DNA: TGTGCCAGTAGTAGGACAGGGGGCAAAAACATTCAGTACTTC.

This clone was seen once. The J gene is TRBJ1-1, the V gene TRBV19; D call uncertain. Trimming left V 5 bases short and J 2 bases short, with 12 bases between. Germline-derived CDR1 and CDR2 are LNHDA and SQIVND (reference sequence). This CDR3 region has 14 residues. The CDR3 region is CASSDPPANTEAFF. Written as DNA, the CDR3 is TGTGCCAGTAGTGACCCCCCCGCCAACACTGAAGCTTTCTTT.

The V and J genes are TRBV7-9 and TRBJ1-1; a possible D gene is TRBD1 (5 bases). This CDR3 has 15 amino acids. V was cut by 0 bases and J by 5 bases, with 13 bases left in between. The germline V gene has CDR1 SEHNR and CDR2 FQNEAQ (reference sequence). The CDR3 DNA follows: TGTGCCAGCAGCTTAGCGAGAGGCGAGGGGACTGAAGCTTTCTTT. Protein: CASSLARGEGTEAFF.

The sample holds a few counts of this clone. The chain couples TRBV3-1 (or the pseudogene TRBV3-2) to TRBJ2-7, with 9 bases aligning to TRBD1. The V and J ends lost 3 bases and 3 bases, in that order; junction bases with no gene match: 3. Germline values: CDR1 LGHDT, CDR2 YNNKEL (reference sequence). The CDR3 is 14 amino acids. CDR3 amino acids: CASSHGTGNYEQYF. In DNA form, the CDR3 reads TGTGCCAGCAGCCATGGGACAGGGAACTACGAGCAGTACTTC.

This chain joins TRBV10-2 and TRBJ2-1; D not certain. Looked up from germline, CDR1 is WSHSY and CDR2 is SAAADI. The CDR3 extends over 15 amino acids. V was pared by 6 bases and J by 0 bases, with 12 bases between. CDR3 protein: CASRDKPSSYNEQFF. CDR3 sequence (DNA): TGCGCCAGCAGGGATAAGCCAAGCTCCTACAATGAGCAGTTCTTC.

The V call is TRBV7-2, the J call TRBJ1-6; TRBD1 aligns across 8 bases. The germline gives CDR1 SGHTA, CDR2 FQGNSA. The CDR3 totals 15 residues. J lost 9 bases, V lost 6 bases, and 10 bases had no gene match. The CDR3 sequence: CASSQRTGLSSPLHF. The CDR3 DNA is TGTGCCAGCAGTCAAAGGACAGGGTTAAGTTCACCCCTCCACTTT.

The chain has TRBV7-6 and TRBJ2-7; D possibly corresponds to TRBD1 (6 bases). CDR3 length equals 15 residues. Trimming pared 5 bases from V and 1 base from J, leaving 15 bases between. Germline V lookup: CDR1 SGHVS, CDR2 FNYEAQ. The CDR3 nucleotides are TGTGCCAGCAGCGTTACAGGGAGTTATTCCTACGAGCAGTACTTC. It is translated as CASSVTGSYSYEQYF. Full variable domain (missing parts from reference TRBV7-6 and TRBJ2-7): GAGVSQSPRYKVTKRGQDVALRCDPISGHVSLYWYRQALGQGPEFLTYFNYEAQQDKSGLPNDRFSAERPEGSISTLTIQRTEQRDSAMYRCASSVTGSYSYEQYFGPGTRLTVT.

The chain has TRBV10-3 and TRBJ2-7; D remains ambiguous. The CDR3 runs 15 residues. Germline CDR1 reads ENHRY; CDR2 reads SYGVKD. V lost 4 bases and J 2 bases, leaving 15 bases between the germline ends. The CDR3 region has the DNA TGTGCCATCAGTGTTTCCCCAGACTCAACCTACGAGCAGTACTTC. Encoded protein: CAISVSPDSTYEQYF.